These 30 T cell receptor beta chains share one sample of origin, sequenced in a study of T cells in Graves' hyperthyroidism and ophthalmopathy. RNA transcripts were the template for amplifying TCR beta CDR3 regions. The HTBI primer set was used in a first-round RT-PCR of the TCR CDR3. MiXCR, applied by TCRdb to the multiplex PCR reads, yields one record per CDR3 protein. Altogether 490,000 or so distinct CDR3 sequences are present, less than 25% being singletons, with the ten largest covering under 55%. The specimen sequenced was blood. Every receptor here comes from a woman in her 70s with Graves' ophthalmopathy.

This clonotype has a count of ten or more. The chain joins TRBV12-5 to TRBJ1-1; unclear D gene. This CDR3 has 11 residues. Trimming took off 5 bases at V and 9 bases at J, with 10 bases between the two ends. Germline loops: CDR1 LGHNT, CDR2 FRNRAP. CDR3 protein: CASGMDLQAFF. CDR3 DNA: TGTGCTAGTGGTATGGATTTGCAAGCTTTCTTT.

V is TRBV20-1 and J is TRBJ2-7; 12 bases fit TRBD2. Germline V gene sequence: CDR1 DFQATT, CDR2 SNEGSKA (reference sequence). Trimming cost V 6 bases and J 2 bases; bases outside gene matches: 8. The CDR3 is 15 amino acids. As DNA, the CDR3 is TGCAGTGCCCGTTCTAGCGGGAGGGCCGCCTACGAGCAGTACTTC. Encoded protein: CSARSSGRAAYEQYF.

This chain connects TRBV20-1 to TRBJ1-5; tentatively, D is TRBD1 (6 bases). Looked up from germline, CDR1 is DFQATT and CDR2 is SNEGSKA (reference sequence). The CDR3 is 14 residues long. With 5 bases removed from V and 2 bases from J, the gap between germline ends came to 13 bases. This CDR3 reads CSAQTGSGNQPQHF. CDR3 in DNA: TGCAGTGCTCAAACAGGGTCAGGCAATCAGCCCCAGCATTTT.

The rearrangement joins TRBV9 to TRBJ2-5, with a weak D call TRBD2 (5 bases). The CDR3 runs 15 residues. Germline V gene lookup returns CDR1 SGDLS and CDR2 YYNGEE. Trimming took off 3 bases at V and 5 bases at J, with 17 bases between the two ends. This CDR3 reads CASSGERLPGETQYF. The CDR3 nucleotides are TGTGCCAGCAGCGGGGAGAGGTTGCCGGGCGAGACCCAGTACTTC.

This chain links TRBV6-1 with TRBJ2-2; 9 bases agree with TRBD1. The junction had 8 bases not matched to a gene; V was cut back by 5 bases and J by 7 bases. The CDR3 has 15 residues. Germline V gene sequence: CDR1 MNHNS, CDR2 SASEGT. The CDR3 loop reads CASSWDRVLVGELFF. The CDR3 DNA follows: TGTGCCAGCAGTTGGGACAGGGTTTTGGTCGGGGAGCTGTTTTTT.

This clonotype was observed many times. The chain links TRBV12-3 or TRBV12-4 to TRBJ1-1, with a possible D match to TRBD1 (5 bases). This CDR3 is built from 18 residues. V lost 2 bases and J 0 bases, leaving 19 bases between the germline ends. CDR3 in amino acids: CASSLNRRRMTVNTEAFF. CDR3 in DNA: TGTGCCAGCAGTTTAAATCGGCGGCGGATGACAGTGAACACTGAAGCTTTCTTT.

The chain joins TRBV6-1 to TRBJ2-7; maybe TRBD2 (6 bases). The germline V gene has CDR1 MNHNS and CDR2 SASEGT. V was clipped by 3 bases and J by 2 bases, with 17 bases between them. The CDR3 sequence is 16 residues long. The chain's CDR3 is CASSDIGTSKPYEQYF. In nucleotides, the CDR3 is TGTGCCAGCAGTGACATAGGGACTTCTAAACCCTACGAGCAGTACTTC.

This clonotype has a handful of counts. The CDR3 spells CASSISGQGAGRNEKLFF. In DNA, the CDR3 is TGTGCCAGTAGTATATCCGGGCAGGGGGCTGGAAGGAATGAAAAACTGTTTTTT. The chain carries TRBV19 and TRBJ1-4, with 8 bases lining up with TRBD1. Germline CDR1 LNHDA, CDR2 SQIVND (reference sequence). With V trimmed by 2 bases and J by 5 bases, 13 bases remained unmatched. This CDR3 is built from 18 residues.

This clonotype was recorded at least ten times. This chain uses TRBV19 with TRBJ2-2; D remains unclear. The germline gives CDR1 LNHDA, CDR2 SQIVND (reference sequence). The CDR3 is 12 residues long. Deletions cut 5 bases from V and 5 bases from J, with 6 bases between. CDR3: CASSRVTGELFF. The CDR3 bases are TGTGCCAGTAGTCGTGTGACCGGGGAGCTGTTTTTT.

The CDR3 DNA is TGTGCCAGCAGCCCTAACATGAGGCCCTATGGCTACACCTTC. Protein: CASSPNMRPYGYTF. This sequence joins TRBV27 and TRBJ1-2; no definite D call. This CDR3 is 14 amino acids long. Trimming cost V 6 bases and J 4 bases, with 15 bases left between them. Germline assignment: CDR1 MNHEY and CDR2 SMNVEV (reference sequence).

This chain connects TRBV20-1 to TRBJ2-7; D remains ambiguous. This CDR3 spans 11 amino acids. CDR1 DFQATT and CDR2 SNEGSKA come from the germline V gene (reference sequence). With 3 bases removed from V and 5 bases from J, the gap between germline ends came to 8 bases. The CDR3 DNA follows: TGCAGTGCTAGTCTGGTAAACGAGCAGTACTTC. It specifies CSASLVNEQYF.

DNA for the CDR3: TGTGCCATCGGGGACGGCTCTGGAAACACCATATATTTT. Encoded protein: CAIGDGSGNTIYF. The rearrangement uses TRBV10-3 and TRBJ1-3, with a weak D call TRBD1 (5 bases). The V gene lost 8 bases and the J gene lost 0 bases, with 8 bases spanning the gap. The CDR3 totals 13 residues. Germline lookup yields CDR1 ENHRY and CDR2 SYGVKD.

The chain carries TRBV27 and TRBJ1-2, with TRBD1 identical over 8 bases. CDR1 MNHEY and CDR2 SMNVEV come from the germline V gene (reference sequence). The CDR3 contains 17 residues. Unmatched junction bases numbered 18, after V lost 6 bases and J lost 6 bases. In nucleotides, the CDR3 is TGTGCCAGCAGGGGGCAATCGACAGGGGAGAGGACTGATGGCTACACCTTC. Its translation is CASRGQSTGERTDGYTF.

V and J are TRBV9 and TRBJ1-5; D is undetermined. The CDR3 totals 15 residues. Trimming removed 6 bases from V and 9 bases from J, with 22 bases in between. Germline values: CDR1 SGDLS, CDR2 YYNGEE. CDR3 in DNA: TGTGCCAGCACGGTATTGCACGCTGGGATCAGGCCCCAGCATTTT. It codes for CASTVLHAGIRPQHF.

This chain joins TRBV7-3 and TRBJ2-3; TRBD2 aligns across 8 bases. J lost 2 bases, V lost 5 bases, and 9 bases had no gene match. Germline CDR1 and CDR2: SGHTA and FQGTGA. There are 16 residues in the CDR3. This CDR3 reads CASSQTSVGITDTQYF. CDR3 bases: TGTGCCAGCAGCCAGACTAGCGTCGGGATCACAGATACGCAGTATTTT.

The chain couples TRBV15 to TRBJ2-5; D remains ambiguous. Germline V gene lookup returns CDR1 LNHNV and CDR2 YYDKDF (reference sequence). The CDR3 is made up of 15 amino acids. The V gene lost 3 bases and the J gene lost 5 bases, with 16 bases spanning the gap. The CDR3 sequence is CATSSDSPPGETQYF. In DNA, the CDR3 is TGTGCCACCAGCAGTGATAGCCCCCCTGGGGAGACCCAGTACTTC.

Comments on this clonotype: Possible read error: a much larger clone is one base away. The V and J genes are TRBV29-1 and TRBJ2-1; D is possibly TRBD1 (5 bases). Per the germline V gene, CDR1 is SQVTM and CDR2 is ANQGSEA. V lost 7 bases and J lost 9, with 10 bases in between. There are 10 residues in the CDR3. Here the CDR3 DNA reads TGCAGCGCCGGAGACAGTGAGCAGTTCTTC. Encoded protein: CSAGDSEQFF.

This clonotype was observed many times. This rearrangement joins TRBV24-1 to TRBJ2-2; no clear D gene. CDR1 is KGHDR, CDR2 SFDVKD, per germline. The V gene lost 0 bases and the J gene lost 5 bases, with 9 bases spanning the gap. This CDR3 comprises 15 residues. This chain's CDR3 is CATSDLGPRTGELFF. DNA of the CDR3: TGTGCCACCAGTGATTTGGGACCTCGGACCGGGGAGCTGTTTTTT.

The table lists this clonotype with many counts. In DNA, the CDR3 is TGTGCCAGCAGCATAAAGGGGGGAGCCCTCACAGATACGCAGTATTTT. Its protein product is CASSIKGGALTDTQYF. The gene calls are TRBV7-8 and TRBJ2-3; either TRBD1 or TRBD2 may supply D (6 bases each). The germline V gene has CDR1 SGHVS and CDR2 FQNEAQ. There are 16 residues in the CDR3. V lost 5 bases to trimming and J lost 2 bases, with 17 bases between them. Filled out from reference TRBV7-8 and TRBJ2-3, the complete variable domain reads GAGVSQSPRYKVAKRGQDVALRCDPISGHVSLFWYQQALGQGPEFLTYFQNEAQLDKSGLPSDRFFAERPEGSVSTLKIQRTQQEDSAVYLCASSIKGGALTDTQYFGPGTRLTVL.

Comment on this clonotype: A read error is possible here, since a much larger clone lies one base away. This rearrangement joins TRBV28 to TRBJ2-1, with D tentatively TRBD2 (6 bases). The J call is in doubt because the DNA end fits TRBJ2-7 better. CDR3 size: 14 residues. CDR1 is MDHEN and CDR2 is SYDVKM in the germline V gene. The CDR3 spells CASSSASSYNEQYF. As DNA, the CDR3 is TGTGCCAGCTCTAGCGCGAGCTCCTACAATGAGCAGTACTTC.

V usage is TRBV20-1 and J usage is TRBJ2-1; D may be TRBD2 (5 bases). CDR1 and CDR2 (germline): DFQATT, SNEGSKA (reference sequence). The CDR3 totals 11 residues. V was shortened by 6 bases and J by 7 bases, with 10 bases between the two germline ends. The CDR3 sequence is CSATRGNEQFF. The CDR3 DNA follows: TGCAGTGCAACTAGAGGGAATGAGCAGTTCTTC.

Many counts were recorded for this clonotype. V usage is TRBV20-1 and J usage is TRBJ1-1; possibly TRBD1 for D (5 bases). Germline values: CDR1 DFQATT, CDR2 SNEGSKA (reference sequence). This CDR3 is built from 15 residues. Trimming took 5 bases from V and 1 from J, leaving 17 bases between them. For the CDR3, the DNA is TGCAGTGCTGAGGGTCCGTATGGGGGGAACACTGAAGCTTTCTTT. Protein: CSAEGPYGGNTEAFF.

The sample holds one count of this clonotype. This sequence joins TRBV12-3 or TRBV12-4 and TRBJ2-3; D uncertain. V lost 2 bases, J lost 0 bases, and 9 bases lay in between. CDR3 size: 15 residues. CDR3 in amino acids: CASSLFGRSTDTQYF. Here the CDR3 DNA reads TGTGCCAGCAGTTTATTCGGCAGAAGCACAGATACGCAGTATTTT.

This clonotype has more than one count but fewer than ten. The CDR3, as DNA: TGTGCCAGCAGCCAAGAATGGGAGAGGTTAGCTTTCTTT. Its protein product is CASSQEWERLAFF. This chain uses TRBV3-1 with TRBJ1-1; D not resolved. The germline V gene has CDR1 LGHDT and CDR2 YNNKEL (reference sequence). V was clipped by 0 bases and J by 10 bases, with 12 bases between them. The CDR3 covers 13 residues.

The chain uses TRBV6-2 or TRBV6-3 and TRBJ2-7; the D gene could be TRBD1 or TRBD2 (6 bases each). The CDR3 covers 15 residues. Germline V gives CDR1 MNHEY, CDR2 SVGEGT. The V end lost 7 bases, the J end lost 5 bases, and 21 bases lay between the germline ends. This chain's CDR3 is CASNTGEAGEHEQYF. CDR3 DNA sequence: TGTGCCAGCAACACCGGGGAGGCAGGGGAGCACGAGCAGTACTTC.

This clonotype showed up just a few times. This rearrangement joins TRBV6-2 or TRBV6-3 to TRBJ1-5; D perhaps matches TRBD1 (6 bases). Trimming took off 7 bases at V and 3 bases at J, with 13 bases between the two ends. Germline values: CDR1 MNHEY, CDR2 SVGEGT. The CDR3 is 14 amino acids. CDR3 DNA sequence: TGTGCCAGCACCCGGGACAACTTCAATCAGCCCCAGCATTTT. This gives the protein CASTRDNFNQPQHF.

This sequence joins TRBV4-3 and TRBJ2-3; 11 bases map to TRBD2. Germline V gene lookup returns CDR1 LGHNA and CDR2 YSLEER. The ends lost 1 base at V and 0 bases at J; junction bases unmatched: 9. CDR3 size: 19 residues. The CDR3 region is CASSQGGGGLAASTDTQYF. The CDR3 nucleotides are TGCGCCAGCAGCCAAGGGGGAGGGGGACTAGCGGCTAGCACAGATACGCAGTATTTT.

This clonotype was counted a few times. The V gene is TRBV29-1, the J gene TRBJ2-1; 13 nucleotides agree with TRBD2. The CDR3 covers 15 residues. Germline CDR1 is SQVTM and CDR2 is ANQGSEA. V was clipped by 7 bases and J by 0 bases; unmatched bases: 3. CDR3 residues: CSGRTSGSSYNEQFF. In DNA form, the CDR3 reads TGCAGCGGTCGGACTAGCGGGAGCTCCTACAATGAGCAGTTCTTC.

The rearrangement links TRBV5-1 to TRBJ2-7; TRBD2 matches at 9 bases. CDR1 and CDR2 (germline): SGHRS, YFSETQ. The CDR3 totals 15 residues. V lost 3 bases and J lost 2; bases outside the gene matches: 6. The CDR3 loop reads CASSSKSGRTYEQYF. CDR3 bases: TGCGCCAGCAGCTCAAAGAGCGGGAGGACCTACGAGCAGTACTTC.

V gene TRBV6-2 or TRBV6-3 combines with J gene TRBJ2-2; maybe TRBD1 (6 bases). Germline values: CDR1 MNHEY, CDR2 SVGEGT. V lost 0 bases and J 3 bases, leaving 8 bases between the germline ends. This CDR3 has 15 residues. CDR3 region: CASSYSRGYTGELFF. In DNA, the CDR3 is TGTGCCAGCAGTTACTCGAGGGGGTACACCGGGGAGCTGTTTTTT.